Following are 29 T cell receptor beta chains from one sample sequenced in a study of blood T cell repertoires in COVID-19. Profiling relied on immunoSEQ multiplex PCR, and the TCRdb table lists in-frame clones only, not all of them. The data contain about 290,000 clones, around 90% of them singletons. The sample consisted of PBMCs or T cells enriched from blood (not recorded which). The receptors were gathered from a woman aged 35 to 49 who had recovered from COVID-19.

The V gene is TRBV27, the J gene TRBJ2-2; TRBD1 is a possible D gene (6 bases). CDR1 is MNHEY, CDR2 SMNVEV, per germline (reference sequence). This CDR3 region has 17 residues. V dropped 2 bases and J dropped 4 bases, with 17 bases sitting between them. The CDR3 here is CASSLGRGLRSTGELFF. The DNA for the CDR3 is TGTGCCAGCAGTTTAGGCAGGGGCCTTAGAAGCACCGGGGAGCTGTTTTTT.

V gene TRBV19 combines with J gene TRBJ1-5; unclear D gene. CDR1 and CDR2 from the germline V gene are LNHDA and SQIVND (reference sequence). Trimming cost V 0 bases and J 9 bases, with 21 bases left between them. This CDR3 comprises 17 residues. The CDR3 DNA follows: TGTGCCAGTAGTATAGATTCTCCGGGTTCCATGGCGATGCCCCAGCATTTT. Translated: CASSIDSPGSMAMPQHF. The whole variable domain, filled in from reference TRBV19 and TRBJ1-5, reads DGGITQSPKYLFRKEGQNVTLSCEQNLNHDAMYWYRQDPGQGLRLIYYSQIVNDFQKGDIAEGYSVSREKKESFPLTVTSAQKNPTAFYLCASSIDSPGSMAMPQHFGDGTRLSIL.

This clone appeared a single time. This sequence joins TRBV4-3 and TRBJ1-4; tentative D call: TRBD1 (5 bases). V lost 4 bases and J lost 0, with 15 bases in between. The CDR3 loop spans 17 amino acids. CDR1 and CDR2 (germline): LGHNA, YSLEER. In nucleotides, the CDR3 is TGCGCCAGCAGCCTTCACGTGGTAGGGGCAACTAATGAAAAACTGTTTTTT. Its translation is CASSLHVVGATNEKLFF.

The chain carries TRBV5-1 and TRBJ1-1; possible D gene TRBD1, 5 bases. V gave up 2 bases and J gave up 0 bases, with 17 bases separating them. The CDR3 extends over 17 amino acids. The germline CDR1 and CDR2 sequences are SGHRS and YFSETQ. The chain's CDR3 is CASSFAGFNSMNTEAFF. The CDR3 nucleotides are TGCGCCAGCAGCTTTGCAGGGTTTAATAGTATGAACACTGAAGCTTTCTTT.

V is TRBV19 and J is TRBJ2-2, with 14 bases lining up with TRBD2. Germline V lookup: CDR1 LNHDA, CDR2 SQIVND (reference sequence). V shed 3 bases and J 14 bases; nucleotides not matched to a gene: 5. The CDR3 runs to 14 residues. The CDR3 sequence: CASSISTSGGVLFF. CDR3 nucleotides: TGTGCCAGTAGTATCTCGACTAGCGGGGGGGTTCTGTTTTTT.

This chain connects TRBV5-1 to TRBJ1-1; TRBD1 might be the D (6 bases). CDR1 is SGHRS and CDR2 is YFSETQ in the germline V gene. Between the trimmed V and J ends, which lost 4 bases and 5 bases, there was a span of 12 bases. This CDR3 has 13 residues. The CDR3 DNA reads TGCGCCAGCAGCGGGGGCGAGGGGACTGAAGCTTTCTTT. It specifies CASSGGEGTEAFF.

The gene calls are TRBV4-1 and TRBJ1-2, with 7 bases aligning to TRBD1. This CDR3 region has 14 residues. Germline V gene lookup returns CDR1 MGHRA and CDR2 YSYEKL. With V trimmed by 6 bases and J by 4 bases, 8 bases remained unmatched. The CDR3 protein is CASRRQGDGYGYTF. CDR3 DNA sequence: TGCGCCAGCAGAAGACAGGGAGACGGCTATGGCTACACCTTC.

The chain joins TRBV7-2 to TRBJ2-3; TRBD2 matches at 12 bases. This CDR3 comprises 17 residues. Looked up from germline, CDR1 is SGHTA and CDR2 is FQGNSA. The trim removed 5 bases at V and 2 bases at J, leaving 8 bases unmatched. This CDR3 reads CASSLRTSGTSTDTQYF. The CDR3 DNA reads as TGTGCCAGCAGCCTACGGACTAGCGGGACCTCCACAGATACGCAGTATTTT. Full variable domain (remainder filled in from reference TRBV7-2 and TRBJ2-3): GAGVSQSPSNKVTEKGKDVELRCDPISGHTALYWYRQSLGQGLEFLIYFQGNSAPDKSGLPSDRFSAERTGGSVSTLTIQRTQQEDSAVYLCASSLRTSGTSTDTQYFGPGTRLTVL.

In the case of this clone: The germline gene is not matched at one end of the junction; a read error may be the cause. The rearrangement joins TRBV2 to TRBJ1-2; D perhaps matches TRBD1 (6 bases). CDR1 is SNHLY, CDR2 FYNNEI, per germline. This CDR3 has 11 amino acids. The CDR3 here is CASMLAPGHYF. In DNA form, the CDR3 reads TGTGCCAGCATGCTAGCACCGGGACACTACTTC.

The rearrangement links TRBV5-1 to TRBJ2-1; D might be TRBD2 (7 bases). CDR3 length: 18 residues. The V and J ends lost 0 bases and 0 bases respectively, with 16 bases between them. The germline V gene encodes CDR1 SGHRS and CDR2 YFSETQ. CDR3 bases: TGCGCCAGCAGCTTGGGGGGCGGGGGCCCGAGCTCCTACAATGAGCAGTTCTTC. It specifies CASSLGGGGPSSYNEQFF.

The chain links TRBV19 to TRBJ2-2, with D tentatively TRBD2 (7 bases). V was clipped by 7 bases and J by 4 bases, with 19 bases between them. The germline V gene encodes CDR1 LNHDA and CDR2 SQIVND (reference sequence). This CDR3 spans 16 amino acids. CDR3 loop: CASIPKGGVSTGELFF. The CDR3 bases are TGTGCCAGTATCCCCAAAGGGGGGGTGAGCACCGGGGAGCTGTTTTTT.

V gene TRBV30 combines with J gene TRBJ1-5, with D perhaps TRBD1 (6 bases). The CDR3 contains 16 residues. The V end lost 1 base, the J end lost 0 bases, and 13 bases lay between the germline ends. Germline V gene sequence: CDR1 GTSNPN, CDR2 SVGIG (reference sequence). CDR3 nucleotides: TGTGCCTGGAGTGAAACAGGGTGGAGTAGCAATCAGCCCCAGCATTTT. This codes for CAWSETGWSSNQPQHF.

The rearrangement links TRBV27 to TRBJ1-5; 9 bases agree with TRBD1. The J segment lost 6 bases and the V segment lost 6 bases, leaving 3 bases of the junction unmatched. CDR3 length: 13 amino acids. The germline V gene encodes CDR1 MNHEY and CDR2 SMNVEV (reference sequence). CDR3 loop: CASRGQGSQPQHF. The DNA of the CDR3 is TGTGCCAGCAGGGGACAGGGAAGTCAGCCCCAGCATTTT.

Comments on this clone: The same CDR3 arises from other DNA sequences in this sample as well. The chain is built from TRBV5-1 and TRBJ1-1; no firm D call. Germline V gene sequence: CDR1 SGHRS, CDR2 YFSETQ. This CDR3 comprises 12 residues. V was shortened by 4 bases and J by 3 bases, with 7 bases between the two germline ends. The CDR3, as DNA: TGCGCCAGCAGCCTAAGCGACACTGAAGCTTTCTTT. Translating gives CASSLSDTEAFF. Using reference TRBV5-1 and TRBJ1-1 for the parts outside the CDR3, the full variable domain is KAGVTQTPRYLIKTRGQQVTLSCSPISGHRSVSWYQQTPGQGLQFLFEYFSETQRNKGNFPGRFSGRQFSNSRSEMNVSTLELGDSALYLCASSLSDTEAFFGQGTRLTVV.

This clone was seen a handful of times. This chain joins TRBV2 and TRBJ1-1, with D hard to call. Germline loops: CDR1 SNHLY, CDR2 FYNNEI. The CDR3 has 14 amino acids. The ends were cut back, 6 bases at V and 0 bases at J, with 11 bases in the middle. The CDR3 nucleotides read TGTGCCAGCAGGGACTGGTACATGAACACTGAAGCTTTCTTT. Its protein is CASRDWYMNTEAFF. Full variable domain (missing parts from reference TRBV2 and TRBJ1-1): EPEVTQTPSHQVTQMGQEVILRCVPISNHLYFYWYRQILGQKVEFLVSFYNNEISEKSEIFDDQFSVERPDGSNFTLKIRSTKLEDSAMYFCASRDWYMNTEAFFGQGTRLTVV.

This CDR3 reads CASSVGTELFNEQFF. DNA of the CDR3: TGTGCCAGCAGCGTCGGGACAGAATTGTTCAATGAGCAGTTCTTC. The chain has TRBV11-1 and TRBJ2-1; TRBD1 aligns across 7 bases. The germline V gene encodes CDR1 SGHAT and CDR2 FQDESV (reference sequence). This CDR3 contains 15 residues. Trimming at V came to 5 bases and at J to 6 bases, leaving 10 bases not matched to a gene.

This chain joins TRBV24-1 and TRBJ2-1; D might be TRBD2 (5 bases). The V end was cut by 3 bases, the J end by 6 bases, with 11 bases between. Germline V CDR1 and CDR2: KGHDR, SFDVKD. CDR3 length: 14 amino acids. The CDR3 here is CATSDTTGGNEQFF. In DNA form, the CDR3 reads TGTGCCACCAGTGATACAACTGGAGGCAATGAGCAGTTCTTC.

The chain combines TRBV5-4 with TRBJ2-5, with a tentative D call TRBD1 (5 bases). The V gene's germline CDR1 is SGHNT and CDR2 YYREEE (reference sequence). Deletions cut 3 bases from V and 4 bases from J, with 16 bases between. CDR3 length: 15 amino acids. CDR3 sequence (DNA): TGTGCCAGCAGCTCCACTCAGGGTATTGGAGAGACCCAGTACTTC. Its protein is CASSSTQGIGETQYF.

The rearrangement joins TRBV2 to TRBJ2-2; a weak D match, TRBD2 (6 bases). This CDR3 is built from 16 residues. Trimming stripped 2 bases from V and 0 bases from J, with 10 bases between. Per germline, CDR1 SNHLY and CDR2 FYNNEI. The CDR3 sequence: CASSELGTSNTGELFF. The CDR3, as DNA: TGTGCCAGCAGTGAATTAGGGACTTCGAACACCGGGGAGCTGTTTTTT.

The chain has TRBV5-6 and TRBJ1-2, with 8 positions matching TRBD1. CDR1 is SGHDT and CDR2 is YYEEEE in the germline V gene. The trim removed 2 bases at V and 3 bases at J, leaving 3 bases unmatched. This CDR3 spans 14 amino acids. CDR3 nucleotide sequence: TGTGCCAGCAGCTTAGCAGGGGGCCACTATGGCTACACCTTC. Its translation: CASSLAGGHYGYTF.

V usage is TRBV2 and J usage is TRBJ1-1; D not certain. CDR3 size: 14 residues. The V end was cut by 6 bases, the J end by 2 bases, with 13 bases between. Germline values: CDR1 SNHLY, CDR2 FYNNEI. CDR3 loop: CASSGLAGNTEAFF. In nucleotides, the CDR3 is TGTGCCAGCAGCGGGTTGGCGGGCAACACTGAAGCTTTCTTT.

This clone was found once. The chain is built from TRBV3-1 (or the pseudogene TRBV3-2) and TRBJ1-2; tentatively, D is TRBD1 (6 bases). The CDR3 has 13 amino acids. Germline CDR1 and CDR2: LGHDT and YNNKEL (reference sequence). Deletions cut 4 bases from V and 4 bases from J, with 10 bases between. CDR3 sequence: CASSPGTTYGYTF. CDR3 coding DNA: TGTGCCAGCAGCCCCGGGACAACCTATGGCTACACCTTC.

The rearrangement joins TRBV4-1 to TRBJ2-3; TRBD2 matches at 10 bases. The CDR3 is made up of 17 amino acids. V was pared by 0 bases and J by 3 bases, with 6 bases of the junction left unmatched. Germline values: CDR1 MGHRA, CDR2 YSYEKL. This CDR3 is CASSQDLAGVLTDTQYF. The CDR3 DNA reads as TGCGCCAGCAGCCAAGATCTAGCGGGAGTTTTAACAGATACGCAGTATTTT.

The V gene is TRBV6-5, the J gene TRBJ1-6, with D perhaps TRBD1 (5 bases). Trimming took off 0 bases at V and 7 bases at J, with 10 bases between the two ends. Germline CDR1 MNHEY, CDR2 SVGAGI. This CDR3 contains 15 residues. The CDR3 DNA sequence: TGTGCCAGCAGTTACTCTCAGGGCTCAAATTCACCCCTCCACTTT. Amino acids: CASSYSQGSNSPLHF.

This rearrangement joins TRBV7-2 to TRBJ1-2; 8 bases are a match to TRBD1. The CDR3 length is 15 residues. V lost 4 bases to trimming and J lost 6 bases; unmatched junction nucleotides: 10. Germline V gene sequence: CDR1 SGHTA, CDR2 FQGNSA. The CDR3 sequence is CASSSSQGARNGYTF. The CDR3 DNA reads TGTGCCAGCAGCTCATCCCAGGGGGCGCGGAATGGCTACACCTTC. Full variable domain (remainder filled in from reference TRBV7-2 and TRBJ1-2): GAGVSQSPSNKVTEKGKDVELRCDPISGHTALYWYRQSLGQGLEFLIYFQGNSAPDKSGLPSDRFSAERTGGSVSTLTIQRTQQEDSAVYLCASSSSQGARNGYTFGSGTRLTVV.

This clone was observed a few times. The rearrangement joins TRBV30 to TRBJ2-7, with TRBD2 matching 9 bases. Germline V gene sequence: CDR1 GTSNPN, CDR2 SVGIG (reference sequence). The CDR3 extends over 15 amino acids. The trim removed 3 bases at V and 4 bases at J, leaving 10 bases unmatched. CDR3 coding DNA: TGTGCCTGGAGAGGGGTAGCGGGAGTTACATACGAGCAGTACTTC. Translating it yields CAWRGVAGVTYEQYF.

The chain has TRBV6-6 and TRBJ2-1, with 11 nucleotides matching TRBD2. CDR3 length: 20 amino acids. V shed 6 bases, J shed 0 bases, and the junction held 16 bases outside the gene matches. Germline loops: CDR1 MNHNY, CDR2 SVGAGI (reference sequence). Written as DNA, the CDR3 is TGTGCCAGCAGCACAGAAAGGGCTAGCGGGGGGTGGAGCTCCTACAATGAGCAGTTCTTC. This gives the protein CASSTERASGGWSSYNEQFF.

This clone was detected a few times. The genes are TRBV5-1 and TRBJ1-2, with 7 bases fitting TRBD1. The V gene end was trimmed by 5 bases and the J gene end by 6 bases; junction bases not matched to a gene: 7. Germline CDR1 SGHRS, CDR2 YFSETQ. This CDR3 region has 13 residues. The CDR3 loop is CASSKGAGNGYTF. In DNA, the CDR3 is TGCGCCAGCAGTAAGGGGGCTGGCAATGGCTACACCTTC.

The chain links TRBV5-1 to TRBJ1-1, with TRBD1 as a possible D gene (5 bases). V lost 3 bases to trimming and J lost 1 base, with 13 bases between them. Germline V gives CDR1 SGHRS, CDR2 YFSETQ. This CDR3 contains 15 residues. The CDR3 sequence: CASSSPRQPNTEAFF. CDR3 DNA sequence: TGCGCCAGCAGCTCCCCCCGACAGCCGAACACTGAAGCTTTCTTT.